This T cell receptor (beta chain) was identified during a study of T cell responses to AZD1222 COVID-19 vaccine. Study observations and caveats: Spike-specific TCRs gained breadth and depth after people received two AZD1222 doses. Nearly half of the spike-specific TCRs reportedly recognize variant regions that carry no mutations.

About this clone: Antigen: not known.

The germline V gene encodes CDR1 SGHTA and CDR2 FQGNSA. The V end was cut by 3 bases, the J end by 2 bases, with 9 bases between. This CDR3 spans 14 amino acids. Libraries were prepared by immunoSEQ multiplex PCR; TCRdb keeps only in-frame clonotypes and omits some of them. In the table there are more than 85,000 clones, about 90% of which are singletons. The TCR sequence derives from an adult in good health. The rearrangement joins TRBV7-2 to TRBJ2-3, with D uncertain. The material was peripheral blood, obtained on day 0 of AZD1222 vaccination. The CDR3 DNA reads as TGTGCCAGCAGCTTTGATCAGCTCACAGATACGCAGTATTTT. As protein: CASSFDQLTDTQYF.